Listed here are 15 T cell receptor beta chains from one sample, sequenced in a study of T-cell reconstitution after alpha-beta-depleted transplantation in children. The TCRbeta library was prepared with unique molecular identifiers. TCRdb recomputed calls from the PCR reads with MiXCR, one row per CDR3 protein. The table records a few hundred thousand distinct CDR3 sequences, 9.7% of them present only once. The starting material was PBMCs from the stem cell graft donor, obtained from the stem cell graft. The receptors were sampled from a human donor who donated a stem cell graft to a child with SCID.

At least ten counts were recorded for this clonotype. J is TRBJ2-1 and V is TRBV6-1; D possibly corresponds to TRBD1 (5 bases). Trimming stripped 11 bases from V and 6 bases from J, with 14 bases between. Germline CDR1 is MNHNS and CDR2 is SASEGT. This CDR3 is built from 12 residues. CDR3 bases: TGTGCCGGCGGTAAGGGGATCAATGAGCAGTTCTTC. Translating gives CAGGKGINEQFF.

This clonotype was seen repeatedly, ten times or more. The J gene is TRBJ1-5, the V gene TRBV12-3 or TRBV12-4; D possibly corresponds to TRBD1 (5 bases). V dropped 6 bases and J dropped 3 bases, with 12 bases sitting between them. This CDR3 region has 14 residues. CDR3 DNA: TGTGCCAGCAGCCATGGACAAATCAATCAGCCCCAGCATTTT. Translated, it gives CASSHGQINQPQHF.

Many counts were recorded for this clonotype. The CDR3 DNA follows: TGTGCCAGCAGCGTCGGGTGGACTGAAGCTTTCTTT. Translating it yields CASSVGWTEAFF. The chain has TRBV6-1 and TRBJ1-1, with no clear D. CDR1 MNHNS and CDR2 SASEGT come from the germline V gene. CDR3 length equals 12 residues. The V gene lost 6 bases and the J gene lost 5 bases, with 10 bases spanning the gap.

Comment on this clonotype: A much larger clone is a single base away; this may be a read error. This chain connects TRBV20-1 to TRBJ1-5; the match to TRBD1 covers 11 bases. The germline V gene encodes CDR1 DFQATT and CDR2 SNEGSKA (reference sequence). The V gene end was trimmed by 7 bases and the J gene end by 1 base; junction bases not matched to a gene: 15. The CDR3 is 18 amino acids. The CDR3 region has the DNA TGCAGTGTCAGCGGTGGGACAGGGGGGGGGATAAGCAATCAGCCCCAGCATTTT. This gives the protein CSVSGGTGGGISNQPQHF.

This clonotype has at least ten counts. This chain connects TRBV6-5 to TRBJ2-1; D might be TRBD2 (5 bases). This CDR3 comprises 19 residues. The germline V and J ends were trimmed by 0 bases and 5 bases, with 23 bases remaining between them. The germline V gene encodes CDR1 MNHEY and CDR2 SVGAGI. In DNA form, the CDR3 reads TGTGCCAGCAGTTACTCGATTAGTTCGGGAACAGCGGTGAACAATGAGCAGTTCTTC. Its translation: CASSYSISSGTAVNNEQFF.

This clonotype was found many times. The V and J genes are TRBV4-2 and TRBJ2-7; D call uncertain. The CDR3 runs to 16 residues. V dropped 0 bases and J dropped 2 bases, with 14 bases sitting between them. Per germline, CDR1 LGHNA and CDR2 YNFKEQ. In DNA form, the CDR3 reads TGTGCCAGCAGCCAAGAAGACGGCGACTCCCCCTACGAGCAGTACTTC. Protein: CASSQEDGDSPYEQYF.

This clonotype was seen many times. The V and J genes are TRBV5-1 and TRBJ2-5, with D tentatively TRBD2 (5 bases). The V gene lost 1 base and the J gene lost 5 bases, with 18 bases spanning the gap. This CDR3 has 16 amino acids. CDR1 SGHRS and CDR2 YFSETQ come from the germline V gene. The chain's CDR3 is CASSLFQATSGETQYF. The CDR3 nucleotides read TGCGCCAGCAGCTTGTTCCAGGCAACCTCGGGGGAGACCCAGTACTTC.

There are many counts of this clonotype. V usage is TRBV5-1 and J usage is TRBJ2-4; unclear D gene. The V end lost 4 bases, the J end lost 10 bases, and 18 bases lay between the germline ends. CDR3 length equals 14 residues. Per germline, CDR1 SGHRS and CDR2 YFSETQ. CDR3 in amino acids: CASSPSAASLIQYF. CDR3 DNA: TGCGCCAGCAGCCCTAGTGCCGCCTCACTTATTCAGTACTTC.

A few counts support this clonotype. This chain joins TRBV7-2 and TRBJ1-5; D is perhaps TRBD1 (6 bases). Trimming removed 2 bases at V and 7 bases at J, with 12 bases between. Germline loops: CDR1 SGHTA, CDR2 FQGNSA. The CDR3 loop spans 14 amino acids. The CDR3 sequence is CASSLRTVQQPQHF. CDR3 bases: TGTGCCAGCAGCTTAAGGACAGTCCAACAGCCCCAGCATTTT. The variable domain in full, with the rest retrieved from reference TRBV7-2 and TRBJ1-5, is GAGVSQSPSNKVTEKGKDVELRCDPISGHTALYWYRQSLGQGLEFLIYFQGNSAPDKSGLPSDRFSAERTGGSVSTLTIQRTQQEDSAVYLCASSLRTVQQPQHFGDGTRLSIL.

This clonotype was seen many times. V and J are TRBV5-1 and TRBJ2-3; 10 bases are shared with TRBD2. V shed 0 bases and J 4 bases; nucleotides not matched to a gene: 2. This CDR3 contains 15 residues. CDR1 and CDR2 from the germline V gene are SGHRS and YFSETQ. CDR3 nucleotide sequence: TGCGCCAGCAGCTTGGCTAGCGGGGGACCAGATACGCAGTATTTT. Its translation: CASSLASGGPDTQYF.

This clonotype was counted ten times or more. The rearrangement joins TRBV15 to TRBJ1-1, with D hard to call. V shed 0 bases and J shed 1 base, with 9 bases lying between them. The CDR3 extends over 15 amino acids. Germline CDR1 is LNHNV and CDR2 is YYDKDF (reference sequence). The CDR3 loop is CATSRDGVGNTEAFF. The CDR3 DNA sequence: TGTGCCACCAGCAGAGATGGCGTGGGGAACACTGAAGCTTTCTTT.

In this sample, this clonotype turned up many times. CDR3 DNA sequence: TGTGCCAGCAGCTTAAAGGTCGGACCCCCAGAGAAGCGCACAGATACGCAGTATTTT. This encodes CASSLKVGPPEKRTDTQYF. The chain joins TRBV7-3 to TRBJ2-3; D is ambiguous. CDR1 and CDR2 (germline): SGHTA, FQGTGA. This CDR3 spans 19 amino acids. Deletions cut 1 base from V and 1 base from J, with 21 bases between.

Here the CDR3 reads CASSPPKDIRWEQYF. The CDR3, as DNA: TGTGCCAGCTCACCACCGAAAGACATTCGTTGGGAGCAGTACTTC. The rearrangement links TRBV18 to TRBJ2-7; no firm D call. From germline, CDR1 is KGHSH and CDR2 LQKENI. There are 15 residues in the CDR3. The V end was cut by 0 bases, the J end by 7 bases, with 16 bases between.

Concerning this clonotype itself: This may be a read error: a much more frequent sequence differs by one nucleotide. The chain uses TRBV5-1 and TRBJ2-7; a weak D match, TRBD2 (5 bases). Germline CDR1 and CDR2: SGHRS and YFSETQ. This CDR3 is built from 16 residues. Trimming shortened V by 4 bases and J by 3 bases, and 20 bases separated the two germline ends. CDR3 amino acids: CASSPEGPDGNYEQYF. The CDR3 DNA is TGCGCCAGCAGCCCCGAGGGCCCGGACGGAAACTACGAGCAGTACTTC.

This clonotype was counted many times. V is TRBV2 and J is TRBJ1-1; a weak D match, TRBD1 (5 bases). The CDR3 loop spans 11 amino acids. In germline, CDR1 is SNHLY, CDR2 FYNNEI. V was pared by 8 bases and J by 1 base, with 5 bases between. The CDR3 here is CASDRNTEAFF. The CDR3 nucleotides are TGTGCCAGCGACAGGAACACTGAAGCTTTCTTT.